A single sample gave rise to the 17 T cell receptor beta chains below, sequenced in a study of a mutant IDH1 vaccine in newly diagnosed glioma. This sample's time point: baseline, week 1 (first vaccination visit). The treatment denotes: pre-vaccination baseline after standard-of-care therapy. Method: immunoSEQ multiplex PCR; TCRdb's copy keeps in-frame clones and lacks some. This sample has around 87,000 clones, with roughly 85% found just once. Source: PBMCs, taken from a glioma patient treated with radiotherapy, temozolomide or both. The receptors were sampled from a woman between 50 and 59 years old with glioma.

Here the CDR3 reads CASSQDQSTEAFF. CDR3 DNA sequence: TGTGCCAGCAGCCAAGATCAATCCACTGAAGCTTTCTTT. The V gene is TRBV4-2, the J gene TRBJ1-1; D not resolved. This CDR3 is built from 13 residues. V lost 0 bases, J lost 4 bases, and 6 bases lay in between. Germline values: CDR1 LGHNA, CDR2 YNFKEQ.

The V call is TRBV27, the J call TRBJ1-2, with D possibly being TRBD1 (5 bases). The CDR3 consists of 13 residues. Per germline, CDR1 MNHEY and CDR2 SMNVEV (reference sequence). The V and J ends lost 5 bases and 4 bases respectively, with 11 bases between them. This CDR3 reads CASSPGTPYGYTF. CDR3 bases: TGTGCCAGCAGTCCTGGGACCCCCTATGGCTACACCTTC.

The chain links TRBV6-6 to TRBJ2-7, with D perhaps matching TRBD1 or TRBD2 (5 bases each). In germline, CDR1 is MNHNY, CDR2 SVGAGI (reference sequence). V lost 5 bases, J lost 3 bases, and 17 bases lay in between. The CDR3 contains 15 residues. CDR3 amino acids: CASSRPGRRGYEQYF. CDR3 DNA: TGTGCCAGCAGTAGACCGGGAAGAAGGGGCTACGAGCAGTACTTC.

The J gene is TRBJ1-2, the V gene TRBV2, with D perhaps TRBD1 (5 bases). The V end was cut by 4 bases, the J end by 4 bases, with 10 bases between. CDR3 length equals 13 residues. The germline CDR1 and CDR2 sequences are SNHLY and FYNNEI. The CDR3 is CASSAGQGYGYTF. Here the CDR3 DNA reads TGTGCCAGCAGTGCGGGGCAAGGCTATGGCTACACCTTC. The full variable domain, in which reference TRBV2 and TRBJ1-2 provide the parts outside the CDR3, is EPEVTQTPSHQVTQMGQEVILRCVPISNHLYFYWYRQILGQKVEFLVSFYNNEISEKSEIFDDQFSVERPDGSNFTLKIRSTKLEDSAMYFCASSAGQGYGYTFGSGTRLTVV.

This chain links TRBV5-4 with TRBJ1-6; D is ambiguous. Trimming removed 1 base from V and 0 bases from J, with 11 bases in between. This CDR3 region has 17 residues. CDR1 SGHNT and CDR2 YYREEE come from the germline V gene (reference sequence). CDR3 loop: CASSLNPLSSYNSPLHF. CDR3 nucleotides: TGTGCCAGCAGCTTGAACCCGTTGAGCTCCTATAATTCACCCCTCCACTTT.

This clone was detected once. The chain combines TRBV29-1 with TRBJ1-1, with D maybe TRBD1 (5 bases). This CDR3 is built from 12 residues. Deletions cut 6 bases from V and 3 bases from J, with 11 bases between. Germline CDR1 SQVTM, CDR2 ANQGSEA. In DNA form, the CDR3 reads TGCAGCGTGTCCAGGGAGCACACTGAAGCTTTCTTT. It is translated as CSVSREHTEAFF.

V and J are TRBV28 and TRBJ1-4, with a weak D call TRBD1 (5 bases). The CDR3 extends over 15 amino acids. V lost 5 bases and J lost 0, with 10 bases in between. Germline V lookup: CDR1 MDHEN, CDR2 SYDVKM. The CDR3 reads CASSPQGSTNEKLFF. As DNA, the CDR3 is TGTGCCAGCAGTCCCCAGGGATCAACTAATGAAAAACTGTTTTTT. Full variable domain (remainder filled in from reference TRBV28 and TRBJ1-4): DVKVTQSSRYLVKRTGEKVFLECVQDMDHENMFWYRQDPGLGLRLIYFSYDVKMKEKGDIPEGYSVSREKKERFSLILESASTNQTSMYLCASSPQGSTNEKLFFGSGTQLSVL.

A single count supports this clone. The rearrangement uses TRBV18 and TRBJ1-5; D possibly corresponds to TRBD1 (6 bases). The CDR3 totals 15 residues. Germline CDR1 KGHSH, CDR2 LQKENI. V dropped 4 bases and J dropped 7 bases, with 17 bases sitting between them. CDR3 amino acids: CASSLQGKKDQPQHF. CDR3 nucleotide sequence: TGTGCCAGCTCACTCCAGGGGAAGAAGGACCAGCCCCAGCATTTT.

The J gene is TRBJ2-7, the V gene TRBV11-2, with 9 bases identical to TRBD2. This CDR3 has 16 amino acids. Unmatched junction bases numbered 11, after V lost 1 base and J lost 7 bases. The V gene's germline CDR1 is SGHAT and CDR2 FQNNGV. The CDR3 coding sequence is TGTGCCAGCAGCTTAGGCCTAGCGGGGCTACTGAGGGAGCAGTACTTC. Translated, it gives CASSLGLAGLLREQYF.

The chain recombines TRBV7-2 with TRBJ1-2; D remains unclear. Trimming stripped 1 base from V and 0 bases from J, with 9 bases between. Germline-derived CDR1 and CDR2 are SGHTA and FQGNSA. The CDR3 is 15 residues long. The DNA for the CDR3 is TGTGCCAGCAGCTTAGGTGGAGCTACTAACTATGGCTACACCTTC. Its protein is CASSLGGATNYGYTF.

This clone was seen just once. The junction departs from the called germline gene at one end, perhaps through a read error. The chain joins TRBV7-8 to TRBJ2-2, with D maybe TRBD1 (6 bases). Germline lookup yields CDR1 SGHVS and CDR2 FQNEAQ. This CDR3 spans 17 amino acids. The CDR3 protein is CASTLIQGRAGTGELFF. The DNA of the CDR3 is TGTGCCAGCACCTTAATACAGGGAAGAGCAGGCACCGGGGAGCTGTTTTTT.

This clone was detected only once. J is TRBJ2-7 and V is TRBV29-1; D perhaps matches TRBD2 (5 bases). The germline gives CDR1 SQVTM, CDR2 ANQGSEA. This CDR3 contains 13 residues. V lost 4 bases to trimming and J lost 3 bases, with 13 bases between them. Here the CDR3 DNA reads TGCAGCGTTGGGACTGCGACAAACTACGAGCAGTACTTC. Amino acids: CSVGTATNYEQYF.

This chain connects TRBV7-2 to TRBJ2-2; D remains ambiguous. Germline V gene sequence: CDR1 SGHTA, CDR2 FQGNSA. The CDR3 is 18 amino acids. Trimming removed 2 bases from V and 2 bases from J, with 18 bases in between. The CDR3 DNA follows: TGTGCCAGCAGCTTAAAGGGTAGGCTCGACGTTAACACCGGGGAGCTGTTTTTT. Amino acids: CASSLKGRLDVNTGELFF.

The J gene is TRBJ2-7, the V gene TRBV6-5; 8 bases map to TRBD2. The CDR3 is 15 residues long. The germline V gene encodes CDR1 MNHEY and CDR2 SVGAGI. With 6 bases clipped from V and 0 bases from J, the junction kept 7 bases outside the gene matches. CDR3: CASSPSGWDSYEQYF. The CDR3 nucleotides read TGTGCCAGCAGCCCTAGCGGGTGGGACTCCTACGAGCAGTACTTC.

CDR3: CASSLDGEYGYTF. The CDR3 DNA follows: TGCGCCAGCAGCTTGGACGGGGAATATGGCTACACCTTC. The genes are TRBV5-1 and TRBJ1-2; D gene uncertain. Looked up from germline, CDR1 is SGHRS and CDR2 is YFSETQ. CDR3 length: 13 amino acids. The ends were cut back, 0 bases at V and 5 bases at J, with 8 bases in the middle.

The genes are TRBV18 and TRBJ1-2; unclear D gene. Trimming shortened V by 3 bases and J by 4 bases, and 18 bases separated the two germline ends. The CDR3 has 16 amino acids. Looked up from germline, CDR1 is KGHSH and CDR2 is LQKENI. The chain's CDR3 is CASSPLKDQVSYGYTF. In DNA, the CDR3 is TGTGCCAGCTCACCTTTGAAGGACCAGGTTAGCTATGGCTACACCTTC.

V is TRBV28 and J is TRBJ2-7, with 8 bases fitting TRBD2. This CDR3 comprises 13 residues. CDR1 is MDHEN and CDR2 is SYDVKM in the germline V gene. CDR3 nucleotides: TGTGCTTCTAGCGGGCCTCCAGTTTACGAGCAGTACTTC. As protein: CASSGPPVYEQYF.